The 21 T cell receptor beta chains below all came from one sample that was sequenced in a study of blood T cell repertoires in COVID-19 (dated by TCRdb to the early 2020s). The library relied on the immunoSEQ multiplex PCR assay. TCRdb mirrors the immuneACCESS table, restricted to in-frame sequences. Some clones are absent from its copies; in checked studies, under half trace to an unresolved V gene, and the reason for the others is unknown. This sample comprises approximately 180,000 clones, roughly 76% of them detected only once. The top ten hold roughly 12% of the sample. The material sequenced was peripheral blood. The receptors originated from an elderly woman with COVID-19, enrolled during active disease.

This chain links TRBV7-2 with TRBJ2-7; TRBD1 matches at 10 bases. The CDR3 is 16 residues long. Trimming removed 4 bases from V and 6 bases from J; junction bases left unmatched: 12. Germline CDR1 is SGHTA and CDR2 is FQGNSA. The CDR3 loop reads CASSSRRQGATPEQYF. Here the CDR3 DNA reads TGTGCCAGCAGCTCGCGCCGACAGGGGGCGACCCCCGAGCAGTACTTC.

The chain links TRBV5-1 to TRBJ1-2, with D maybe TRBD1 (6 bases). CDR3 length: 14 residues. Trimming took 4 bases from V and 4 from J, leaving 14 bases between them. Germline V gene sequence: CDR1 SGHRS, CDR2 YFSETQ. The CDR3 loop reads CASSPSAGAYGYTF. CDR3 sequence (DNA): TGCGCCAGCAGCCCGAGTGCGGGGGCCTATGGCTACACCTTC.

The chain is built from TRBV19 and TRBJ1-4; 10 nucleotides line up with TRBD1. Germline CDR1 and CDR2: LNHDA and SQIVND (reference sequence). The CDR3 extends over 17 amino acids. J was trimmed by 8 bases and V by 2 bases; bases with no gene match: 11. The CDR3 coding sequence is TGTGCCAGTAGTATACGCCCCGGACAGGGGGTACGGGAAAAACTGTTTTTT. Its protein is CASSIRPGQGVREKLFF.

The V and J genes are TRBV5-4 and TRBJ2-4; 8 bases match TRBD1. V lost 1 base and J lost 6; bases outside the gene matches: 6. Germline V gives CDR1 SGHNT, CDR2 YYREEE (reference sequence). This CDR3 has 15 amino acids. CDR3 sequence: CASSLPGQERNIQYF. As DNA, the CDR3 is TGTGCCAGCAGCTTGCCGGGACAGGAAAGAAACATTCAGTACTTC.

CDR3 bases: TGTGCCAGCAGCCAAGGGGACAGGAGATTGCTCGGGCAGTACTTC. It is translated as CASSQGDRRLLGQYF. The chain uses TRBV3-1 (or the pseudogene TRBV3-2) and TRBJ2-7; TRBD1 agrees at 8 bases. J was trimmed by 9 bases and V by 1 base; bases with no gene match: 11. The CDR3 totals 15 residues. Germline V gives CDR1 LGHDT, CDR2 YNNKEL (reference sequence).

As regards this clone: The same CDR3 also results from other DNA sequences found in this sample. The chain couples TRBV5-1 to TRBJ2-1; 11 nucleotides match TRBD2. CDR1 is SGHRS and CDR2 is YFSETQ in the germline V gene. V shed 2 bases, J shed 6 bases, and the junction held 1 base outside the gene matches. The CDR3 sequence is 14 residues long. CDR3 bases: TGCGCCAGCAGCTTCGGGACTAGCGGCAATGAGCAGTTCTTC. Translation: CASSFGTSGNEQFF. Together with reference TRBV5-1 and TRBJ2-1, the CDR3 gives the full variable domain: KAGVTQTPRYLIKTRGQQVTLSCSPISGHRSVSWYQQTPGQGLQFLFEYFSETQRNKGNFPGRFSGRQFSNSRSEMNVSTLELGDSALYLCASSFGTSGNEQFFGPGTRLTVL.

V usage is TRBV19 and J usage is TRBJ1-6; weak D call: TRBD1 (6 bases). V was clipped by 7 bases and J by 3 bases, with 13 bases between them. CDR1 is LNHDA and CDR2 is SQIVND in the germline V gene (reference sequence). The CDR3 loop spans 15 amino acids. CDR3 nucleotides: TGTGCCAGTAACCTACAGGGTGGCTATAATTCACCCCTCCACTTT. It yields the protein CASNLQGGYNSPLHF.

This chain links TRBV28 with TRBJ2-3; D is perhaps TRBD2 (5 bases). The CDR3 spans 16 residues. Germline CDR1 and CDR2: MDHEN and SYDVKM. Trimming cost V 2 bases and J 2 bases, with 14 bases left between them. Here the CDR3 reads CASSLGLNDDTDTQYF. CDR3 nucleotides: TGTGCCAGCAGTTTAGGACTCAATGATGACACAGATACGCAGTATTTT.

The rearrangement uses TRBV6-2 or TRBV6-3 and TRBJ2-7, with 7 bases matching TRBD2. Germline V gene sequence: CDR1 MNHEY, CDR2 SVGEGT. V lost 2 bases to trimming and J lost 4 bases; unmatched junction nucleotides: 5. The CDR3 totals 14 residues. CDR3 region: CASSYLGLEYEQYF. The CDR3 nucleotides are TGTGCCAGCAGTTACCTCGGACTAGAGTACGAGCAGTACTTC.

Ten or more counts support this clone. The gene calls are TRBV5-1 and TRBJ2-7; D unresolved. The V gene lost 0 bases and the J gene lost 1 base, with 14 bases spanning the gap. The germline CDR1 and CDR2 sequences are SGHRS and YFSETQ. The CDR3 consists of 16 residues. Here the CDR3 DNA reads TGCGCCAGCAGCTTGGAATGGTCCAGAGGATCCTACGAGCAGTACTTC. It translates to CASSLEWSRGSYEQYF.

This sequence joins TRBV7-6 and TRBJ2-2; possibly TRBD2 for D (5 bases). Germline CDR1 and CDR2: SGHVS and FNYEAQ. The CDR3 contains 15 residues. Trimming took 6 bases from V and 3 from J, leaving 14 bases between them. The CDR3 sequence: CASRPRRGDTGELFF. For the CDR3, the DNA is TGTGCCAGCAGGCCCAGACGGGGTGACACCGGGGAGCTGTTTTTT. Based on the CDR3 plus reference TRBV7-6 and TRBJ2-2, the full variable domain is GAGVSQSPRYKVTKRGQDVALRCDPISGHVSLYWYRQALGQGPEFLTYFNYEAQQDKSGLPNDRFSAERPEGSISTLTIQRTEQRDSAMYRCASRPRRGDTGELFFGEGSRLTVL.

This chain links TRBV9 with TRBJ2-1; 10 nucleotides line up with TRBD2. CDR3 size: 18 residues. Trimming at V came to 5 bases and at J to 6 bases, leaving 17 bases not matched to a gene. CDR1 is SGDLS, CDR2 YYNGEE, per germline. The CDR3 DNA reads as TGTGCCAGCAGTCCCCGGGGGACTAGCGCCTCGCGGGGCAATGAGCAGTTCTTC. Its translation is CASSPRGTSASRGNEQFF.

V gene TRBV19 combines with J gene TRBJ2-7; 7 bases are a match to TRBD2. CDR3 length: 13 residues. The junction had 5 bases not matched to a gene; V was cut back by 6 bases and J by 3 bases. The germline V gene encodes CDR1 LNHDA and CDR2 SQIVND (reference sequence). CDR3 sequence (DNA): TGTGCCAGTAGCCCGGCGGGGGTCTACGAGCAGTACTTC. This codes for CASSPAGVYEQYF.

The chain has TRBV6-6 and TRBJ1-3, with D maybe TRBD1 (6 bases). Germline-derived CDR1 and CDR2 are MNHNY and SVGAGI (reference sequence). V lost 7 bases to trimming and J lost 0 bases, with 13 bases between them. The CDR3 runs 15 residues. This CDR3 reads CASTDTGSSGNTIYF. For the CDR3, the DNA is TGTGCCAGCACAGATACAGGGAGCTCTGGAAACACCATATATTTT.

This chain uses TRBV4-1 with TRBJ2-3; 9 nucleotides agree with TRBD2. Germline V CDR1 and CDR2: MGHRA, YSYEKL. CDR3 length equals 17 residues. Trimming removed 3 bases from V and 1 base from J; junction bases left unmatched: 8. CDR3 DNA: TGCGCCAGCAGCCAGTCGACTATAGCGGGAGGCACAGATACGCAGTATTTT. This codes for CASSQSTIAGGTDTQYF.

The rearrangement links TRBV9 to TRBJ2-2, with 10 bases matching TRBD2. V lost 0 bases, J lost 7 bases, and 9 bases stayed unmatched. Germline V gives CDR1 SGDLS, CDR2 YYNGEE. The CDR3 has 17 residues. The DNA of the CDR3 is TGTGCCAGCAGCGTAGACCCGCTAGCGGGGGTGCTCGGGGAGCTGTTTTTT. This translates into CASSVDPLAGVLGELFF. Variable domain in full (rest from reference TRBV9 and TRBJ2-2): DSGVTQTPKHLITATGQRVTLRCSPRSGDLSVYWYQQSLDQGLQFLIQYYNGEERAKGNILERFSAQQFPDLHSELNLSSLELGDSALYFCASSVDPLAGVLGELFFGEGSRLTVL.

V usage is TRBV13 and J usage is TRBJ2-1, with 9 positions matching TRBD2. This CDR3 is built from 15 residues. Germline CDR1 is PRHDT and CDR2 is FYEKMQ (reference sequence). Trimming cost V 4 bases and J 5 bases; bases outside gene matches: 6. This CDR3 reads CASSYPSGENNEQFF. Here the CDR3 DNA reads TGTGCCAGCAGCTACCCTAGCGGGGAAAACAATGAGCAGTTCTTC.

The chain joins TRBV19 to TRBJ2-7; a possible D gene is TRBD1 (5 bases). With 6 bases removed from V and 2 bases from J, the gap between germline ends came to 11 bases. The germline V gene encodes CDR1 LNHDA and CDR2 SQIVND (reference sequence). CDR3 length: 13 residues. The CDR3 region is CASSPSGPYEQYF. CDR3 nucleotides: TGTGCCAGTAGCCCCTCAGGGCCCTACGAGCAGTACTTC.

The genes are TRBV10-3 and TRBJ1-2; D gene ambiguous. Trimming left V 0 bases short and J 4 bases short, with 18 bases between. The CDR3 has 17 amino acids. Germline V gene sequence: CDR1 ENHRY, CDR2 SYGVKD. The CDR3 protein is CAISESGSSEWGYGYTF. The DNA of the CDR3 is TGTGCCATCAGTGAGTCGGGGAGTTCAGAATGGGGCTATGGCTACACCTTC.

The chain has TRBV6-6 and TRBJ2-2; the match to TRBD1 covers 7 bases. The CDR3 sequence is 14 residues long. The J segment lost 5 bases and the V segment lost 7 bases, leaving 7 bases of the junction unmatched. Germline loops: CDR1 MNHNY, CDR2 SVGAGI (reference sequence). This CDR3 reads CASKSQGVTGELFF. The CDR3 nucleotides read TGTGCCAGCAAGAGTCAGGGGGTAACCGGGGAGCTGTTTTTT.

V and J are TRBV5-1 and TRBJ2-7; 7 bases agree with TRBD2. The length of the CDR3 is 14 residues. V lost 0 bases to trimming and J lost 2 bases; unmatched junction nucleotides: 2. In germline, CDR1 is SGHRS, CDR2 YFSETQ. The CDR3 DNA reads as TGCGCCAGCAGCTTGGTGGGGAGGGCCTACGAGCAGTACTTC. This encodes CASSLVGRAYEQYF. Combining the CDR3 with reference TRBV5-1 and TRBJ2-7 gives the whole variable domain KAGVTQTPRYLIKTRGQQVTLSCSPISGHRSVSWYQQTPGQGLQFLFEYFSETQRNKGNFPGRFSGRQFSNSRSEMNVSTLELGDSALYLCASSLVGRAYEQYFGPGTRLTVT.